The entry below gives a single T cell receptor beta chain sequence along with its context. V dropped 4 bases and J dropped 1 base, with 13 bases sitting between them. This CDR3 has 15 amino acids. Germline values: CDR1 LGHDT, CDR2 YNNKEL (reference sequence). This entry comes from a study of blood T cell repertoires in COVID-19. For the study at large: COVID-19 samples, acute and convalescent, were from the United States, Italy and Spain. T cells, B-cell-depleted T cells, or PBMCs provided the cDNA or gDNA that served as material.

Per the authors' pipeline: By means of reference gene primer amplification, nucleated cell counts were estimated. Sequenced by immunoSEQ multiplex PCR; TCRdb stores in-frame clones only, minus some. Clone size and V and J calls were adopted from that table, with D and trimming inferred from the DNA. The sample lists a few hundred thousand clones, 75% to 90% occurring once. Specimen: peripheral blood. The V and J genes are TRBV3-1 (or the pseudogene TRBV3-2) and TRBJ1-1, with D unresolved. This sequence was found in a man aged 50-60 years with acute or convalescent COVID-19. The DNA of the CDR3 is TGTGCCAGCAGCCCGCGGGCTCTTGGGAACACTGAAGCTTTCTTT. Its protein product is CASSPRALGNTEAFF.